This T cell receptor (beta chain) was retrieved from a study of regulatory T cells in long-lasting Graves disease. Study details: Graves' patients, newly diagnosed, had taken antithyroid drugs under 3 months.

Investigators prepared the TCR beta libraries by applying iRepertoire HTBI primers and Arm-PCR of CDR3 regions. TCRdb re-called the multiplex PCR reads through MiXCR, storing one row per CDR3 protein. The profile covers around 450,000 distinct CDR3 sequences, with more than 13% appearing a single time and approximately 16% taken by the ten largest. Described time point: newly diagnosed GD, antithyroid drugs for less than 3 months. RNA extracted from PBMCs served as the sequencing template. This clonotype was seen many times. The sample was also linked to a second study, of T cells in Graves' hyperthyroidism and ophthalmopathy. Turning to that study: TCR CDR3 underwent first-round RT-PCR with the HTBI primer set.

The sequence was collected from a woman in her twenties or thirties with Graves disease. Sequencing was performed on peripheral blood mononuclear cells (PBMCs), taken at new diagnosis, from a patient treated with antithyroid drugs.

The CDR3 reads CASSGDRGIGEAFF. The DNA of the CDR3 is TGCGCCAGCAGCGGGGACAGGGGGATAGGGGAAGCTTTCTTT. The chain employs TRBV5-1 and TRBJ1-1, with 11 bases matching TRBD1. This CDR3 contains 14 residues. The V gene's germline CDR1 is SGHRS and CDR2 YFSETQ. The V and J ends lost 4 bases and 8 bases, in that order; junction bases with no gene match: 7.